This TCR beta chain originates from a study of blood T cell repertoires in COVID-19. Across the study: T cells, B-cell-depleted T cells, or PBMCs provided the cDNA or gDNA that served as material.

Looked up from germline, CDR1 is SGHNT and CDR2 is YYREEE (reference sequence). V was trimmed by 2 bases and J by 6 bases, leaving 9 bases between them. This CDR3 comprises 13 residues. Per the original data handling: Reference gene primer amplification gave nucleated cell count estimates. The repertoire was sequenced with immunoSEQ multiplex PCR; TCRdb's copy has only in-frame clones and lacks some. The DNA was the basis for D and trimming; V, J and clone size are from that table. The sample records 95,000 to 150,000 clones, less than 90% being singletons. The material sequenced was peripheral blood. The gene calls are TRBV5-4 and TRBJ2-1; perhaps TRBD2 as D (6 bases). The TCR sequence derives from a man of 80 years or more with active or convalescent COVID-19. The CDR3 region has the DNA TGTGCCAGCAGCTTCCCTAGCGCCAATGAGCAGTTCTTC. This sequence encodes CASSFPSANEQFF.